These 4 T cell receptor beta chains were all obtained from the same sample, sequenced in a study of radiation and T cells in renal cell carcinoma. As for time point: blood 2 weeks post-SBRT. Treatment meaning: 15 Gy SBRT to primary tumor, nephrectomy 4 weeks later. Data came from immunoSEQ multiplex PCR; TCRdb stores just in-frame clones and leaves some out. Among 150,000 or so clones, 87% were seen once, and the ten largest hold approximately 12%. The input for sequencing was blood, taken from a patient whose treatment included radiotherapy and nephrectomy. These receptors all stem from a woman in her 50s with renal cell carcinoma.

The rearrangement uses TRBV5-1 and TRBJ1-5, with a weak D call TRBD1 (6 bases). V was clipped by 0 bases and J by 2 bases, with 9 bases between them. Germline values: CDR1 SGHRS, CDR2 YFSETQ. The CDR3 length is 15 residues. CDR3 bases: TGCGCCAGCAGCTTGGTGGCAGGGGGCAATCAGCCCCAGCATTTT. Encoded protein: CASSLVAGGNQPQHF.

The CDR3 nucleotides read TGCGCCAGCAGCACGGGACTAGCGGGCACCCAAGAGACCCAGTACTTC. As protein: CASSTGLAGTQETQYF. This chain uses TRBV5-1 with TRBJ2-5; 12 bases fit TRBD2. Per germline, CDR1 SGHRS and CDR2 YFSETQ. The CDR3 is 16 amino acids. V dropped 4 bases and J dropped 1; count of bases not matched to a gene: 5.

This clone has more than one count but fewer than ten. The sample carries other DNA sequences with the same CDR3. The V and J genes are TRBV7-2 and TRBJ2-1; no clear D gene. The germline V gene has CDR1 SGHTA and CDR2 FQGNSA. There are 11 residues in the CDR3. V was shortened by 1 base and J by 9 bases, with 4 bases between the two germline ends. CDR3 in amino acids: CASSLGGEQFF. CDR3 DNA: TGTGCCAGCAGCTTAGGGGGTGAGCAGTTCTTC. Full variable domain (outside the CDR3, taken from reference TRBV7-2 and TRBJ2-1): GAGVSQSPSNKVTEKGKDVELRCDPISGHTALYWYRQSLGQGLEFLIYFQGNSAPDKSGLPSDRFSAERTGGSVSTLTIQRTQQEDSAVYLCASSLGGEQFFGPGTRLTVL.

V gene TRBV5-8 combines with J gene TRBJ2-3; 11 bases are a match to TRBD2. V shed 2 bases, J shed 2 bases, and the junction held 4 bases outside the gene matches. The germline gives CDR1 SGHTS, CDR2 YDEGEE. This CDR3 region has 16 residues. The CDR3 protein is CASSLVLAGATDTQYF. DNA of the CDR3: TGTGCCAGCAGCTTAGTACTAGCGGGGGCCACAGATACGCAGTATTTT.